This T cell receptor (beta chain) was documented in a study of cytomegalovirus exposure and HLA in healthy donors. In the case of this clone: Its antigen is currently unknown.

Study-wide findings and caveats: Analysis was performed later, and it showed HLA-associated TCR beta chains to be more clonally expanded than equally common others. Later analysis identified several of the most significant clusters that appeared linked to common viral pathogens. Using a false discovery rate of 0.05, a later analysis showed that around 16,000 TCR beta sequences were associated with HLA alleles. CMV serostatus was the sole immune exposure information available.

The PCR employed 60 Vbeta primers together with 13 Jbeta primers. Only in-frame clones appear in the TCRdb table, and some are missing; sequencing was by immunoSEQ multiplex PCR. The sample contains a few hundred thousand clones, 70% to 90% of which appear only once. Sequenced material: PBMCs. This clonotype was obtained from a woman younger than 30 in good health and CMV-seronegative.

The CDR3 loop reads CASSPPQGRNTEAFF. Written as DNA, the CDR3 is TGCGCCAGCAGCCCCCCCCAGGGGCGGAACACTGAAGCTTTCTTT. The V gene is TRBV5-1, the J gene TRBJ1-1; D perhaps matches TRBD1 (6 bases). The CDR3 has 15 amino acids. Trimming removed 4 bases from V and 1 base from J, with 14 bases in between. CDR1 and CDR2 from the germline V gene are SGHRS and YFSETQ.